A selection of T cell receptor beta chains follows, all from one sample in a study of cytomegalovirus exposure and HLA in healthy donors. The assay was immunoSEQ multiplex PCR, and TCRdb's table has in-frame clones only and misses some. The sample contains tens of thousands of clones, around 80% of which appear only once. Sequenced: PBMCs. All receptors derive from a man younger than 45 in good health and CMV-seropositive. CDR3s include the opening cysteine and the closing phenylalanine or tryptophan. A D gene is named only where the DNA matches it firmly. Some rows have no size entry. The others give once, few or many, or a class for an expanded clone.

D gene: .; J gene: TRBJ2-1; V gene: TRBV5-1; clone size: .; CDR3 protein: CASREGSPSDEQFF; CDR3 DNA: TGCGCCAGCAGAGAGGGAAGCCCTTCGGATGAGCAGTTCTTC
D gene: TRBD1; J gene: TRBJ1-3; V gene: TRBV5-1; clone size: .; CDR3 protein: CASSSSDRANSGNTIYF; CDR3 DNA: TGCGCCAGCAGCTCGTCGGACAGGGCGAACTCTGGAAACACCATATATTTT
D gene: .; J gene: TRBJ2-7; V gene: TRBV7-9; clone size: .; CDR3 protein: CSSSYGAYEQYF; CDR3 DNA: TGTTCCAGCAGCTATGGAGCCTACGAGCAGTACTTC
D gene: TRBD1; J gene: TRBJ2-2; V gene: TRBV5-4; clone size: once; CDR3 protein: CASSLAGGTGGTGELFF; CDR3 DNA: TGTGCCAGCAGCTTGGCCGGGGGGACAGGGGGCACCGGGGAGCTGTTTTTT
D gene: .; J gene: TRBJ2-1; V gene: TRBV7-8; clone size: .; CDR3 protein: CATKSWGPNEQFF; CDR3 DNA: TGTGCCACCAAATCCTGGGGCCCCAATGAGCAGTTCTTC
D gene: .; J gene: TRBJ1-2; V gene: TRBV6-1; clone size: .; CDR3 protein: CASSSSPSGYTF; CDR3 DNA: TGTGCCAGCAGTTCCTCTCCCAGTGGCTACACCTTC
D gene: .; J gene: TRBJ2-6; V gene: TRBV27; clone size: few; CDR3 protein: CASSLFGSGANVLTF; CDR3 DNA: TGTGCCAGCAGTTTATTCGGCTCTGGGGCCAACGTCCTGACTTTC
D gene: .; J gene: TRBJ2-2; V gene: TRBV18; clone size: .; CDR3 protein: CASSPPTRPGQNTGELFF; CDR3 DNA: TGTGCCAGCTCACCACCGACTCGGCCAGGACAGAACACCGGGGAGCTGTTTTTT
D gene: .; J gene: TRBJ1-1; V gene: TRBV7-8; clone size: .; CDR3 protein: CASSLAARGEWNTEAFF; CDR3 DNA: TGTGCCAGCAGCTTAGCCGCCAGGGGTGAATGGAACACTGAAGCTTTCTTT
D gene: TRBD2; J gene: TRBJ2-5; V gene: TRBV9; clone size: .; CDR3 protein: CASSVVAGGPWETQYF; CDR3 DNA: TGTGCCAGCAGCGTAGTCGCGGGGGGGCCTTGGGAGACCCAGTACTTC
D gene: TRBD2; J gene: TRBJ2-4; V gene: TRBV6-1; clone size: .; CDR3 protein: CASSDLGLRNIQYF; CDR3 DNA: TGTGCCAGCAGTGACCTGGGACTAAGAAACATTCAGTACTTC
D gene: TRBD1; J gene: TRBJ1-6; V gene: TRBV5-4; clone size: .; CDR3 protein: CASSPRDRNSPLHF; CDR3 DNA: TGTGCCAGCAGCCCCCGGGACAGAAATTCACCCCTCCACTTT
D gene: TRBD1; J gene: TRBJ1-4; V gene: TRBV5-1; clone size: .; CDR3 protein: CASSLTGTGGEKLFF; CDR3 DNA: TGCGCCAGCAGCTTGACAGGGACAGGGGGAGAAAAACTGTTTTTT
D gene: .; J gene: TRBJ1-1; V gene: TRBV11-2; clone size: few; CDR3 protein: CASSYRVDTEAFF; CDR3 DNA: TGTGCCAGCAGCTACAGGGTTGACACTGAAGCTTTCTTT
D gene: TRBD2; J gene: TRBJ2-1; V gene: TRBV7-6; clone size: .; CDR3 protein: CASSGVAGANNEQFF; CDR3 DNA: TGTGCCAGCAGCGGGGTAGCGGGGGCTAACAATGAGCAGTTCTTC
D gene: .; J gene: TRBJ1-1; V gene: TRBV9; clone size: .; CDR3 protein: CASSPSGTGTEAFF; CDR3 DNA: TGTGCCAGCAGCCCCTCGGGCACGGGGACTGAAGCTTTCTTT
D gene: .; J gene: TRBJ1-5; V gene: TRBV2; clone size: .; CDR3 protein: CASSREGIQPQHF; CDR3 DNA: TGTGCCAGTTCCAGAGAGGGTATTCAGCCCCAGCATTTT
D gene: .; J gene: TRBJ1-1; V gene: TRBV27; clone size: few; CDR3 protein: CASSQYRNTEAFF; CDR3 DNA: TGTGCCAGCAGTCAATACAGGAACACTGAAGCTTTCTTT
D gene: TRBD1; J gene: TRBJ1-1; V gene: TRBV5-1; clone size: few; CDR3 protein: CASSTGDSRNTEAFF; CDR3 DNA: TGCGCCAGCAGCACGGGGGACAGCAGGAACACTGAAGCTTTCTTT
D gene: .; J gene: TRBJ2-2; V gene: TRBV10-3; clone size: .; CDR3 protein: CAISEGETGELFF; CDR3 DNA: TGTGCCATCAGTGAGGGGGAGACCGGGGAGCTGTTTTTT
D gene: TRBD1; J gene: TRBJ1-2; V gene: TRBV19; clone size: once; CDR3 protein: CASKGTDRPGYTF; CDR3 DNA: TGTGCCAGTAAAGGGACAGATCGTCCAGGCTACACCTTC
D gene: .; J gene: TRBJ2-5; V gene: TRBV9; clone size: .; CDR3 protein: CASSGAGYQETQYF; CDR3 DNA: TGTGCCAGCAGCGGTGCCGGGTATCAAGAGACCCAGTACTTC
D gene: TRBD1; J gene: TRBJ2-7; V gene: TRBV15; clone size: .; CDR3 protein: CATSIKQPDRGNEQYF; CDR3 DNA: TGTGCCACCAGCATAAAACAACCCGACAGGGGAAACGAGCAGTACTTC
D gene: TRBD1; J gene: TRBJ2-7; V gene: TRBV2; clone size: .; CDR3 protein: CASGPVAGQGKEQYF; CDR3 DNA: TGTGCCAGCGGACCCGTGGCGGGACAGGGGAAAGAGCAGTACTTC
D gene: TRBD1; J gene: TRBJ2-2; V gene: TRBV5-3; clone size: once; CDR3 protein: CARSLATGTGGSHTGELFF; CDR3 DNA: TGTGCCAGAAGCTTGGCTACCGGGACAGGGGGCTCCCACACCGGGGAGCTGTTTTTT
D gene: .; J gene: TRBJ2-7; V gene: TRBV19; clone size: .; CDR3 protein: CASSIGAQQYF; CDR3 DNA: TGTGCCAGTAGTATAGGGGCCCAACAGTACTTC
D gene: TRBD1; J gene: TRBJ2-3; V gene: TRBV19; clone size: .; CDR3 protein: CASSGQGEADTQYF; CDR3 DNA: TGTGCCAGTAGTGGACAGGGTGAAGCAGATACGCAGTATTTT
D gene: .; J gene: TRBJ1-2; V gene: TRBV27; clone size: .; CDR3 protein: CASSATTGFGGYTF; CDR3 DNA: TGTGCCAGCAGTGCGACGACGGGATTCGGGGGCTACACCTTC
D gene: TRBD1; J gene: TRBJ2-7; V gene: TRBV28; clone size: .; CDR3 protein: CASSFARDRGFYEQYF; CDR3 DNA: TGTGCCAGCAGTTTTGCACGAGACAGGGGCTTCTACGAGCAGTACTTC
D gene: TRBD1; J gene: TRBJ2-1; V gene: TRBV9; clone size: .; CDR3 protein: CASSPPGQGDNEQFF; CDR3 DNA: TGTGCCAGCAGCCCGCCGGGACAGGGGGATAATGAGCAGTTCTTC
D gene: TRBD1; J gene: TRBJ2-2; V gene: TRBV5-5; clone size: once; CDR3 protein: CASSSTGTGNSGELFF; CDR3 DNA: TGTGCCAGCAGCTCCACCGGGACAGGGAATTCCGGGGAGCTGTTTTTT
D gene: TRBD2; J gene: TRBJ2-3; V gene: TRBV11-2; clone size: .; CDR3 protein: CASSLGSGGRTDTQYF; CDR3 DNA: TGTGCCAGCAGCTTAGGTAGCGGGGGGCGCACAGATACGCAGTATTTT
D gene: TRBD2; J gene: TRBJ2-2; V gene: TRBV6-5; clone size: .; CDR3 protein: CASSGLAGNTGELFF; CDR3 DNA: TGTGCCAGCAGTGGACTAGCGGGGAACACCGGGGAGCTGTTTTTT
D gene: TRBD1; J gene: TRBJ2-7; V gene: TRBV13; clone size: .; CDR3 protein: CASSLSLGTEGDSSYEQYF; CDR3 DNA: TGTGCCAGCAGCTTATCCCTCGGGACAGAGGGTGACAGCTCCTACGAGCAGTACTTC
D gene: .; J gene: TRBJ1-3; V gene: TRBV28; clone size: .; CDR3 protein: CASTLGGISGNTIYF; CDR3 DNA: TGTGCCAGCACCCTGGGGGGGATCTCTGGAAACACCATATATTTT
D gene: .; J gene: TRBJ2-1; V gene: TRBV18; clone size: .; CDR3 protein: CASSPTSSYNEQFF; CDR3 DNA: TGTGCCAGCTCACCAACGAGCTCCTACAATGAGCAGTTCTTC
D gene: TRBD2; J gene: TRBJ2-5; V gene: TRBV28; clone size: .; CDR3 protein: CASSLNPSGGMETQYF; CDR3 DNA: TGTGCCAGCAGTTTAAATCCTAGCGGGGGGATGGAGACCCAGTACTTC
D gene: .; J gene: TRBJ2-3; V gene: TRBV15; clone size: once; CDR3 protein: CATNRGASSTDTQYF; CDR3 DNA: TGTGCCACCAACCGGGGGGCTTCTAGCACAGATACGCAGTATTTT
D gene: TRBD1; J gene: TRBJ2-5; V gene: TRBV4-1; clone size: .; CDR3 protein: CASSHPRTGQETQYF; CDR3 DNA: TGCGCCAGCAGCCATCCCCGGACAGGTCAAGAGACCCAGTACTTC
D gene: .; J gene: TRBJ1-1; V gene: TRBV25-1; clone size: .; CDR3 protein: CASSGGYDTEAFF; CDR3 DNA: TGTGCCAGCAGTGGCGGATACGACACTGAAGCTTTCTTT
D gene: .; J gene: TRBJ2-2; V gene: TRBV6-1; clone size: .; CDR3 protein: CASSEQPGGSGELFF; CDR3 DNA: TGTGCCAGCAGTGAACAGCCCGGCGGTTCCGGGGAGCTGTTTTTT
D gene: .; J gene: TRBJ2-6; V gene: TRBV28; clone size: few; CDR3 protein: CASRPDTYASGANVLTF; CDR3 DNA: TGTGCCAGCAGGCCGGACACCTACGCCTCTGGGGCCAACGTCCTGACTTTC